This T cell receptor beta chain was recovered during a study of identical twins. Study-wide results and caveats: Compared with models, monozygotic twins showed more out-of-frame TCR alpha sharing.

On this clonotype itself: Its antigen is undetermined.

Via MiXCR, TCRdb re-called the 5' RACE reads, giving one row per CDR3 protein. The sample shows 300,000 to 350,000 distinct CDR3 sequences, approximately 13% of them seen only once. This sample was also put to use in a study of yellow fever vaccine responses in identical twins.

The receptor comes from a woman aged 18-35 years in good health. Sequences were obtained from CD8+ T cells sorted from blood.

The CDR3 region is CASSVDYSNTGELFF. The CDR3 DNA sequence: TGTGCCAGCAGCGTTGACTATTCCAACACCGGGGAGCTGTTTTTT. The rearrangement links TRBV7-2 to TRBJ2-2; D may be TRBD2 (5 bases). The ends were cut back, 5 bases at V and 2 bases at J, with 12 bases in the middle. CDR3 length: 15 residues. Per germline, CDR1 SGHTA and CDR2 FQGNSA.